Shown below are 28 T cell receptor beta chains from a single sample sequenced in a study of cytomegalovirus exposure and HLA in healthy donors. Primers included in the PCR were 60 Vbeta and 13 Jbeta primers. Profiled with immunoSEQ multiplex PCR; TCRdb holds only in-frame clones, not every one. In the table there are over 200,000 clones, almost 80% of which are singletons. Sequencing was carried out using PBMCs. These receptors were collected from a male donor in good health and CMV-seronegative.

V usage is TRBV9 and J usage is TRBJ2-5, with D perhaps matching TRBD1 (6 bases). V dropped 0 bases and J dropped 5 bases, with 11 bases sitting between them. The germline V gene encodes CDR1 SGDLS and CDR2 YYNGEE. CDR3 length: 14 residues. The DNA of the CDR3 is TGTGCCAGCAGCGTAGTACAGGGCGGGGAGACCCAGTACTTC. This encodes CASSVVQGGETQYF. Full variable domain (remainder filled in from reference TRBV9 and TRBJ2-5): DSGVTQTPKHLITATGQRVTLRCSPRSGDLSVYWYQQSLDQGLQFLIQYYNGEERAKGNILERFSAQQFPDLHSELNLSSLELGDSALYFCASSVVQGGETQYFGPGTRLLVL.

The rearrangement uses TRBV29-1 and TRBJ2-5; no firm D call. Germline V gives CDR1 SQVTM, CDR2 ANQGSEA. The CDR3 contains 12 residues. V lost 6 bases to trimming and J lost 1 base, with 9 bases between them. The CDR3 DNA sequence: TGCAGCGTCCAAACAGCCCAAGAGACCCAGTACTTC. This encodes CSVQTAQETQYF.

The chain uses TRBV7-9 and TRBJ1-1; a possible D gene is TRBD1 (6 bases). Germline assignment: CDR1 SEHNR and CDR2 FQNEAQ (reference sequence). V shed 3 bases and J shed 7 bases, with 21 bases lying between them. This CDR3 has 16 residues. The DNA of the CDR3 is TGTGCCAGCAGCTTTCATTCCCTGGGGGCGCAGGGTGAAGCTTTCTTT. As protein: CASSFHSLGAQGEAFF.

In its sample, this clone was seen once. The rearrangement joins TRBV18 to TRBJ2-7; the match to TRBD1 covers 7 bases. CDR1 and CDR2 (germline): KGHSH, LQKENI. This CDR3 is built from 16 residues. V was pared by 3 bases and J by 1 base, with 9 bases of the junction left unmatched. This CDR3 reads CASSPSGTAGSYEQYF. CDR3 DNA: TGTGCCAGCTCACCCTCCGGGACAGCCGGTTCCTACGAGCAGTACTTC.

The chain recombines TRBV27 with TRBJ1-2, with no clear D. The CDR3 contains 13 residues. Germline V gives CDR1 MNHEY, CDR2 SMNVEV (reference sequence). V dropped 3 bases and J dropped 9 bases, with 14 bases sitting between them. CDR3 sequence (DNA): TGTGCCAGCAGTTTCGACACACCCAGGCGCTACACCTTC. It translates to CASSFDTPRRYTF.

This clone was counted between two and nine times. CDR3 sequence: CASSWKTGSYEQYF. CDR3 nucleotides: TGCGCCAGCAGCTGGAAGACAGGCTCCTACGAGCAGTACTTC. V gene TRBV5-1 combines with J gene TRBJ2-7, with a tentative D call TRBD1 (6 bases). The CDR3 sequence is 14 residues long. V dropped 3 bases and J dropped 0 bases, with 10 bases sitting between them. CDR1 is SGHRS, CDR2 YFSETQ, per germline.

The chain has TRBV4-1 and TRBJ2-5; 10 bases map to TRBD2. CDR3 length equals 16 residues. The J segment lost 11 bases and the V segment lost 1 base, leaving 13 bases of the junction unmatched. Germline CDR1 is MGHRA and CDR2 is YSYEKL. Here the CDR3 reads CASSQVVLAGASEQYF. The CDR3 nucleotides are TGCGCCAGCAGCCAAGTCGTGCTAGCGGGAGCAAGTGAGCAGTACTTC.

This clone was detected only once. The V gene is TRBV6-1, the J gene TRBJ2-6; D may be TRBD2 (5 bases). Germline CDR1 reads MNHNS; CDR2 reads SASEGT. V dropped 7 bases and J dropped 4 bases, with 11 bases sitting between them. This CDR3 is 14 amino acids long. As DNA, the CDR3 is TGTGCCAGCAACCAGCGGCTCGGGGCCAACGTCCTGACTTTC. Residues: CASNQRLGANVLTF.

The chain combines TRBV5-1 with TRBJ2-1; TRBD2 matches 15 bases. The CDR3 extends over 19 amino acids. The V gene's germline CDR1 is SGHRS and CDR2 YFSETQ. Losses at the gene ends were 2 bases for V and 7 bases for J; bases not matched to a gene: 13. The CDR3 region is CASSLPGTSGRTPRNEQFF. The CDR3 DNA reads TGCGCCAGCAGCTTACCCGGGACTAGCGGGAGGACCCCTCGGAATGAGCAGTTCTTC.

V usage is TRBV6-5 and J usage is TRBJ1-2, with D possibly matching TRBD1 (5 bases). The CDR3 runs to 14 residues. Germline CDR1 MNHEY, CDR2 SVGAGI. Trimming pared 5 bases from V and 7 bases from J, leaving 17 bases between. CDR3 DNA sequence: TGTGCCAGCAGTAACCCGGGGGGATTAGTTGGCTACACCTTC. It is translated as CASSNPGGLVGYTF.

This clone was recorded a few times. The rearrangement uses TRBV7-6 and TRBJ2-7; 9 bases map to TRBD1. This CDR3 spans 14 amino acids. J gave up 1 base and V 4 bases, and 2 bases lay outside the gene matches. Germline CDR1 and CDR2: SGHVS and FNYEAQ. The CDR3 loop reads CASSSGTGSYEQYF. CDR3 nucleotides: TGTGCCAGCAGCTCCGGGACAGGGTCCTACGAGCAGTACTTC.

The DNA for the CDR3 is TGTGCCAGCAGCTTTGGGGGACAGAGCAATCAGCCCCAGCATTTT. This encodes CASSFGGQSNQPQHF. The V and J genes are TRBV11-2 and TRBJ1-5; TRBD1 matches 7 bases. The ends lost 3 bases at V and 1 base at J; junction bases unmatched: 3. Per the germline V gene, CDR1 is SGHAT and CDR2 is FQNNGV. This CDR3 is built from 15 residues.

This chain links TRBV5-1 with TRBJ2-5, with TRBD1 matching 8 bases. V gave up 0 bases and J gave up 6 bases; unmatched junction bases: 7. Looked up from germline, CDR1 is SGHRS and CDR2 is YFSETQ. There are 15 residues in the CDR3. CDR3 residues: CASSLDRQGPKTQYF. Written as DNA, the CDR3 is TGCGCCAGCAGCTTGGACAGACAGGGGCCGAAGACCCAGTACTTC.

This clone was picked up one time. The J gene is TRBJ2-3, the V gene TRBV9; possible D gene TRBD2, 5 bases. The CDR3 spans 14 residues. V lost 0 bases to trimming and J lost 6 bases, with 11 bases between them. Germline CDR1 reads SGDLS; CDR2 reads YYNGEE. CDR3 DNA sequence: TGTGCCAGCAGCGTAGCAATAACTAGGGATACGCAGTATTTT. The encoded protein is CASSVAITRDTQYF.

This rearrangement joins TRBV2 to TRBJ2-7; 9 bases match TRBD2. With 8 bases clipped from V and 0 bases from J, the junction kept 5 bases outside the gene matches. This CDR3 contains 14 residues. CDR1 is SNHLY, CDR2 FYNNEI, per germline. The DNA for the CDR3 is TGTGCCAGCCAATCGACTAGCGGCTCCTACGAGCAGTACTTC. This gives the protein CASQSTSGSYEQYF.

The chain combines TRBV30 with TRBJ1-5; D is possibly TRBD1 (6 bases). The CDR3 is made up of 15 amino acids. The germline CDR1 and CDR2 sequences are GTSNPN and SVGIG (reference sequence). V shed 3 bases and J shed 4 bases, with 16 bases lying between them. The CDR3 is CAWSQPGQGNQPQHF. The DNA for the CDR3 is TGTGCCTGGAGCCAACCGGGGCAGGGGAATCAGCCCCAGCATTTT.

This chain uses TRBV7-9 with TRBJ2-3, with 7 bases lining up with TRBD1. J gave up 3 bases and V 6 bases, and 12 bases lay outside the gene matches. Germline CDR1 and CDR2: SEHNR and FQNEAQ (reference sequence). The CDR3 is 16 amino acids. CDR3 amino acids: CASRRGPSIQTDTQYF. The CDR3 DNA reads TGTGCCAGCAGAAGGGGGCCCTCAATACAGACAGATACGCAGTATTTT.

V is TRBV2 and J is TRBJ1-5, with TRBD1 matching 10 bases. The V segment lost 7 bases and the J segment 5 bases; nucleotides outside the gene matches: 5. The CDR3 is 14 amino acids. Germline CDR1 SNHLY, CDR2 FYNNEI. The chain's CDR3 is CASTEGQGYQPQHF. The DNA for the CDR3 is TGTGCCAGCACGGAGGGACAGGGGTATCAGCCCCAGCATTTT.

The genes are TRBV7-9 and TRBJ2-7; 7 bases match TRBD2. The CDR3 runs to 12 residues. The germline CDR1 and CDR2 sequences are SEHNR and FQNEAQ (reference sequence). The CDR3 here is CSTSGGNHEQYF. The DNA for the CDR3 is TGTTCCACCTCGGGAGGCAATCACGAGCAGTACTTC. The complete variable domain, with remaining parts taken from reference TRBV7-9 and TRBJ2-7, reads DTGVSQNPRHKITKRGQNVTFRCDPISEHNRLYWYRQTLGQGPEFLTYFQNEAQLEKSRLLSDRFSAERPKGSFSTLEIQRTEQGDSAMYLCSTSGGNHEQYFGPGTRLTVT.

V gene TRBV6-5 combines with J gene TRBJ2-1, with 8 positions matching TRBD1. In germline, CDR1 is MNHEY, CDR2 SVGAGI. CDR3 length equals 13 residues. Trimming cost V 6 bases and J 4 bases; bases outside gene matches: 2. CDR3 loop: CASRGQVYNEQFF. CDR3 DNA: TGTGCCAGCAGGGGACAGGTTTACAATGAGCAGTTCTTC.

The V call is TRBV6-1, the J call TRBJ2-7; 10 bases are shared with TRBD2. Germline CDR1 MNHNS, CDR2 SASEGT. This CDR3 is built from 15 residues. V trimming: 6 bases; J trimming: 7 bases; junction bases outside the gene matches: 12. The CDR3 DNA is TGTGCCAGCAGGAAGGCTAGCGGGAGTGTGGGGGAGCAGTACTTC. Encoded protein: CASRKASGSVGEQYF.

This clone showed up just once. V gene TRBV10-2 combines with J gene TRBJ1-6; 8 bases are a match to TRBD1. After removal of 6 bases from V and 11 bases from J, the junction contained 12 bases not matched to a gene. Germline-derived CDR1 and CDR2 are WSHSY and SAAADI. The CDR3 covers 15 residues. This chain's CDR3 is CASRGLTGVPPPLHF. For the CDR3, the DNA is TGCGCCAGCAGGGGATTGACAGGGGTGCCGCCACCCCTCCACTTT.

The chain combines TRBV6-6 with TRBJ2-5; maybe TRBD2 (5 bases). From germline, CDR1 is MNHNY and CDR2 SVGAGI (reference sequence). The V gene lost 6 bases and the J gene lost 6 bases, with 14 bases spanning the gap. The CDR3 totals 13 residues. The chain's CDR3 is CASRDGNPKTQYF. In DNA form, the CDR3 reads TGTGCCAGCAGGGACGGGAACCCGAAGACCCAGTACTTC.

The rearrangement links TRBV18 to TRBJ2-7; a weak D match, TRBD2 (5 bases). Germline assignment: CDR1 KGHSH and CDR2 LQKENI. CDR3 length equals 17 residues. V gave up 8 bases and J gave up 0 bases, with 23 bases separating them. CDR3 in DNA: TGTGCCAGCGCCCGACCTCGACGTGGGGAGTCCTCCTACGAGCAGTACTTC. Amino acid sequence: CASARPRRGESSYEQYF.

This chain uses TRBV5-6 with TRBJ2-7; D is possibly TRBD2 (6 bases). The V and J ends lost 4 bases and 2 bases respectively, with 16 bases between them. Germline CDR1 SGHDT, CDR2 YYEEEE. CDR3 length equals 15 residues. The CDR3, as DNA: TGTGCCAGCAGCCGGGGCGGGGTAACAACCTACGAGCAGTACTTC. This translates into CASSRGGVTTYEQYF.

This clone appeared once. V is TRBV10-3 and J is TRBJ2-1; the match to TRBD2 covers 15 bases. The CDR3 is made up of 15 amino acids. The V and J ends lost 7 bases and 8 bases, in that order; junction bases with no gene match: 6. Germline-derived CDR1 and CDR2 are ENHRY and SYGVKD. The CDR3 spells CAITAGTSGRYEQFF. CDR3 sequence (DNA): TGTGCCATCACCGCCGGGACTAGCGGGAGGTATGAGCAGTTCTTC.

The genes are TRBV30 and TRBJ2-5, with 8 bases identical to TRBD2. Losses at the gene ends were 0 bases for V and 9 bases for J; bases not matched to a gene: 18. CDR1 and CDR2 from the germline V gene are GTSNPN and SVGIG (reference sequence). The CDR3 runs 17 residues. The CDR3 DNA sequence: TGTGCCTGGAGTGTAAAAGTGGGTGGGCGGGAGGTACCGGCCCAGTACTTC. This sequence encodes CAWSVKVGGREVPAQYF.

Details on this clone: The sample contains more than one DNA sequence encoding this CDR3. This chain joins TRBV4-1 and TRBJ1-5, with 12 bases that match TRBD1. The CDR3 totals 16 residues. Germline loops: CDR1 MGHRA, CDR2 YSYEKL. V dropped 0 bases and J dropped 7; count of bases not matched to a gene: 4. The CDR3 bases are TGCGCCAGCAGCCAAGAGGGACAGGGGGCAGGGCAGCCCCAGCATTTT. This encodes CASSQEGQGAGQPQHF.